These 9 T cell receptor beta chains originate from one sample sequenced in a study of cytomegalovirus exposure and HLA in healthy donors. Researchers ran the PCR with 60 Vbeta and 13 Jbeta primers. Some clones are missing from TCRdb's copy, which holds only in-frame ones; the method was immunoSEQ multiplex PCR. The sample has a few hundred thousand clones; almost 85% are singletons. The specimen sequenced was PBMCs. These receptors all come from a woman in her thirties or forties in good health and CMV-seropositive.

The chain recombines TRBV19 with TRBJ1-2; 10 positions match TRBD1. Germline lookup yields CDR1 LNHDA and CDR2 SQIVND (reference sequence). The CDR3 sequence is 13 residues long. Unmatched junction bases numbered 4, after V lost 5 bases and J lost 7 bases. This CDR3 is CASSVTGGSGYTF. The CDR3 nucleotides are TGTGCCAGTAGTGTGACAGGGGGCAGTGGCTACACCTTC.

The CDR3 here is CASSFQAEDYYGYTF. The CDR3 DNA follows: TGTGCCAGCAGTTTCCAAGCGGAGGACTACTATGGCTACACCTTC. V gene TRBV27 combines with J gene TRBJ1-2, with D unclear. Germline V gene sequence: CDR1 MNHEY, CDR2 SMNVEV (reference sequence). There are 15 residues in the CDR3. V was cut by 3 bases and J by 3 bases, with 14 bases left in between.

This clone came up a few times. V usage is TRBV9 and J usage is TRBJ2-4; 7 bases agree with TRBD2. CDR3 length: 15 amino acids. CDR1 is SGDLS and CDR2 is YYNGEE in the germline V gene. V lost 0 bases to trimming and J lost 7 bases; unmatched junction nucleotides: 7. The CDR3 sequence: CASSVAGEGSNIQYF. Here the CDR3 DNA reads TGTGCCAGCAGCGTAGCTGGGGAGGGTAGTAACATTCAGTACTTC.

The chain uses TRBV28 and TRBJ1-5, with TRBD1 matching over 9 bases. The CDR3 loop spans 15 amino acids. The junction had 7 bases not matched to a gene; V was cut back by 6 bases and J by 4 bases. Looked up from germline, CDR1 is MDHEN and CDR2 is SYDVKM. The CDR3 sequence is CASSRTGGGNQPQHF. CDR3 in DNA: TGTGCCAGCAGCCGAACAGGGGGCGGTAATCAGCCCCAGCATTTT.

The chain uses TRBV27 and TRBJ2-3, with D perhaps matching TRBD1 (5 bases). V lost 6 bases and J lost 2, with 9 bases in between. The germline V gene encodes CDR1 MNHEY and CDR2 SMNVEV (reference sequence). The CDR3 contains 13 residues. This CDR3 reads CASSKQVTDTQYF. In DNA form, the CDR3 reads TGTGCCAGCAGCAAACAGGTCACAGATACGCAGTATTTT.

In nucleotides, the CDR3 is TGCGCCAGCAGCTTTGCTAGCGGGAGAATCGAGCAGTACTTC. It specifies CASSFASGRIEQYF. The gene calls are TRBV5-1 and TRBJ2-5; 10 bases match TRBD2. The J call could be wrong; TRBJ2-7 is a better fit for the DNA end. The CDR3 totals 14 residues. Germline values: CDR1 SGHRS, CDR2 YFSETQ.

This clone was recorded once. The V and J genes are TRBV28 and TRBJ2-3; 9 bases are a match to TRBD2. V was clipped by 1 base and J by 0 bases; unmatched bases: 14. Germline loops: CDR1 MDHEN, CDR2 SYDVKM. The CDR3 spans 20 residues. Here the CDR3 DNA reads TGTGCCAGCAGTTTATCCATGGGCGCGGGACTAGCATCTAGCACAGATACGCAGTATTTT. It yields the protein CASSLSMGAGLASSTDTQYF.

The rearrangement joins TRBV11-3 to TRBJ1-2, with 9 bases aligning to TRBD1. V was pared by 4 bases and J by 7 bases, with 13 bases of the junction left unmatched. From germline, CDR1 is SGHNT and CDR2 YENEEA. This CDR3 is 16 amino acids long. The CDR3 DNA follows: TGTGCCAGCAGCTCGGGATCCGGGACAGGGTTGGGTGGCTACACCTTC. It codes for CASSSGSGTGLGGYTF.

The DNA of the CDR3 is TGTGCCAGCAGTTTGAGGCAGGGGTACGGGGGCTACACCTTC. It is translated as CASSLRQGYGGYTF. V gene TRBV28 combines with J gene TRBJ1-2; tentatively, D is TRBD1 (6 bases). This CDR3 spans 14 amino acids. V was clipped by 3 bases and J by 8 bases, with 16 bases between them. Per germline, CDR1 MDHEN and CDR2 SYDVKM.